This TCR beta chain was identified during a study of persistence of HIV-infected CD4 T cells. This was the immunoSEQ version 4 assay in survey mode. Profiled with immunoSEQ multiplex PCR; TCRdb holds only in-frame clones, not every one. Of fewer than 35,000 clones in the sample, less than 75% are singletons; the top ten hold roughly 1.3%. This CDR3 contains 15 residues. Losses at the gene ends were 2 bases for V and 3 bases for J; bases not matched to a gene: 5. Germline-derived CDR1 and CDR2 are SGDLS and YYNGEE. With regard to this clone: Its specificity is unknown.

Overlapping HIV-1 Gag 15-mer peptides at around 1 ug per peptide per mL were used. Sorting selected CD4+ T cells upregulating both CD40 ligand and CD69. The source material was CD4+ T cells sorted from PBMCs after roughly 18-hour stimulation, sampled from a patient who received antiretroviral therapy. The TCR originated in an adult man with HIV who was CMV-seropositive. V gene TRBV9 combines with J gene TRBJ1-5, with TRBD1 matching 7 bases. DNA of the CDR3: TGTGCCAGCAGCGTCTCAGGGGGTCTCAATCAGCCCCAGCATTTT. Translation gives CASSVSGGLNQPQHF. Based on the CDR3 plus reference TRBV9 and TRBJ1-5, the full variable domain is DSGVTQTPKHLITATGQRVTLRCSPRSGDLSVYWYQQSLDQGLQFLIQYYNGEERAKGNILERFSAQQFPDLHSELNLSSLELGDSALYFCASSVSGGLNQPQHFGDGTRLSIL.